The source of this T cell receptor beta chain is a study of T cells after yellow fever vaccination. This clonotype has more than one count but fewer than ten. It was through 5'RACE template switching that TCR cDNA was made, with a universal primer site and UMIs added. TCRdb processed the 5' RACE reads anew with MiXCR; each CDR3 protein has one entry. The sample lists a few hundred thousand distinct CDR3 sequences, about 7% occurring once. V lost 5 bases and J 0 bases, leaving 11 bases between the germline ends. The CDR3 is made up of 15 amino acids. Germline V gene lookup returns CDR1 MDHEN and CDR2 SYDVKM.

This receptor was obtained from a man aged 30-40 years who received the YFV17D yellow fever vaccine. Sequenced material: CD4+ T cells sorted from PBMCs, taken 15 days after the yellow fever booster vaccination. The chain couples TRBV28 to TRBJ2-4; weak D call: TRBD1 (5 bases). The DNA for the CDR3 is TGTGCCAGCAGTCCTGAGGACAAAGCCAAAAACATTCAGTACTTC. Translating it yields CASSPEDKAKNIQYF. The complete variable domain, with remaining parts taken from reference TRBV28 and TRBJ2-4, reads DVKVTQSSRYLVKRTGEKVFLECVQDMDHENMFWYRQDPGLGLRLIYFSYDVKMKEKGDIPEGYSVSREKKERFSLILESASTNQTSMYLCASSPEDKAKNIQYFGAGTRLSVL.